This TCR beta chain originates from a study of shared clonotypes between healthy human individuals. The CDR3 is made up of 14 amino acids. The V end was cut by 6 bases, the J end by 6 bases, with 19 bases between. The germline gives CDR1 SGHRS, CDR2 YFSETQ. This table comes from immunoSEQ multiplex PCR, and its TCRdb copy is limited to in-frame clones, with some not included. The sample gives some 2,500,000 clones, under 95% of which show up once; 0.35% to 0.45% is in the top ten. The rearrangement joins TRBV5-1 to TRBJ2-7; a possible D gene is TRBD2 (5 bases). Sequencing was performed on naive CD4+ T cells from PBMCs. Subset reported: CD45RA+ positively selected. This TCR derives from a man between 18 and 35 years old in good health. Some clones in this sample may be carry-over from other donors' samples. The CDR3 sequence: CASTSPGERSEQYF. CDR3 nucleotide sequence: TGCGCCAGCACCTCCCCCGGGGAGCGGAGCGAGCAGTACTTC.